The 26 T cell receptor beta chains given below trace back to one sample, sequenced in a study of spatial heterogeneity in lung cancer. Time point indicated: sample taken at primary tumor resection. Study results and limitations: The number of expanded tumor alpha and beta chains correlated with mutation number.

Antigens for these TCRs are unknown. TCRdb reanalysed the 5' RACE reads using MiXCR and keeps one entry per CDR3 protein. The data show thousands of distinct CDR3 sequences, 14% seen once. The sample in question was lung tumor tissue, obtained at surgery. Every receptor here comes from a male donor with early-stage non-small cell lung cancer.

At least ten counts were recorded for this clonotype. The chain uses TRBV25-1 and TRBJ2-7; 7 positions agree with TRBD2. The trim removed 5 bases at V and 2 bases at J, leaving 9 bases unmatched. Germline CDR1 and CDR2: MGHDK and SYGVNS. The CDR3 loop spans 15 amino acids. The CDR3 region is CASSPPGGGAYEQYF. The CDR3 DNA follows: TGTGCCAGCAGTCCACCCGGCGGGGGAGCCTACGAGCAGTACTTC.

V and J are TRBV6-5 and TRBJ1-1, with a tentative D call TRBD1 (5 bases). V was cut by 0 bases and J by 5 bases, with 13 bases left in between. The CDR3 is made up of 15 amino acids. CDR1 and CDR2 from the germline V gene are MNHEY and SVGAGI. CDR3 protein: CASSYSGRRGTEAFF. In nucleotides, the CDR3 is TGTGCCAGCAGTTACTCCGGGAGGCGGGGGACTGAAGCTTTCTTT.

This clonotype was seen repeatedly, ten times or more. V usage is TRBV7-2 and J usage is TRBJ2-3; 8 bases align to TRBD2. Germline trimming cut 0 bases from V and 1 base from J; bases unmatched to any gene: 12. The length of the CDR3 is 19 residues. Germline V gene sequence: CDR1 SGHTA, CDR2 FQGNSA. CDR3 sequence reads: CASSLAASGSQGGTDTQYF. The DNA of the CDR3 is TGTGCCAGCAGCTTAGCGGCTAGCGGGTCCCAAGGGGGCACAGATACGCAGTATTTT.

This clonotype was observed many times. The CDR3 loop reads CSARRLTGVETPGISYEQYF. CDR3 nucleotide sequence: TGCAGTGCTAGACGATTAACAGGGGTGGAAACCCCCGGAATCTCCTACGAGCAGTACTTC. The chain employs TRBV20-1 and TRBJ2-7; 7 bases map to TRBD1. The CDR3 is made up of 20 amino acids. Trimming took 2 bases from V and 0 from J; bases not matched to a gene: 22. Germline V gene lookup returns CDR1 DFQATT and CDR2 SNEGSKA (reference sequence).

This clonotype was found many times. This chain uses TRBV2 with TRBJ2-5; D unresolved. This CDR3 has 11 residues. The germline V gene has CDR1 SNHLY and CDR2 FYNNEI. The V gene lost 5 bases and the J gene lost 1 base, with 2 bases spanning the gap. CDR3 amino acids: CASSFQETQYF. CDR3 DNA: TGTGCCAGCAGTTTCCAAGAGACCCAGTACTTC. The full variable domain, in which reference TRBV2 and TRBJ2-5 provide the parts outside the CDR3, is EPEVTQTPSHQVTQMGQEVILRCVPISNHLYFYWYRQILGQKVEFLVSFYNNEISEKSEIFDDQFSVERPDGSNFTLKIRSTKLEDSAMYFCASSFQETQYFGPGTRLLVL.

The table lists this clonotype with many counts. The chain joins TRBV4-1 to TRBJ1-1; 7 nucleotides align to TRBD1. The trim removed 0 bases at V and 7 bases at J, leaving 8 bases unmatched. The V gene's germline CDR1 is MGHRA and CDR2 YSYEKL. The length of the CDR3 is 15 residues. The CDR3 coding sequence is TGCGCCAGCAGCCAAGATCAGGGGGGGCTATATGAAGCTTTCTTT. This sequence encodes CASSQDQGGLYEAFF.

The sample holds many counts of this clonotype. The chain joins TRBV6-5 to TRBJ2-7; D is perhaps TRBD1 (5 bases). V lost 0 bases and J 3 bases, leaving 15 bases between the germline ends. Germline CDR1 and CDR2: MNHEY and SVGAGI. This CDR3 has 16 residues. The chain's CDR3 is CASSYSSAGILYEQYF. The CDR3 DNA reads TGTGCCAGCAGTTACTCGTCGGCAGGGATACTCTACGAGCAGTACTTC.

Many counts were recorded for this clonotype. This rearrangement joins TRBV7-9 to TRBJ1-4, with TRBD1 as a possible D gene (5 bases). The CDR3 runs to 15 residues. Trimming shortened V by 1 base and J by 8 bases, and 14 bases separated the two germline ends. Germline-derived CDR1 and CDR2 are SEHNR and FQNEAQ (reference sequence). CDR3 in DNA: TGTGCCAGCAGCTTAGTTGCAGGAGGACAAGAAAAACTGTTTTTT. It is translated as CASSLVAGGQEKLFF.

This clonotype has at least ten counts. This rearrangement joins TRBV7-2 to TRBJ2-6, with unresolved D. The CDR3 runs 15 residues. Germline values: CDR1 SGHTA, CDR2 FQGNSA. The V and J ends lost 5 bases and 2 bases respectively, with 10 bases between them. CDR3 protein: CASSTSLTGANVLTF. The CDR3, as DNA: TGTGCCAGCAGCACCTCCCTCACTGGGGCCAACGTCCTGACTTTC.

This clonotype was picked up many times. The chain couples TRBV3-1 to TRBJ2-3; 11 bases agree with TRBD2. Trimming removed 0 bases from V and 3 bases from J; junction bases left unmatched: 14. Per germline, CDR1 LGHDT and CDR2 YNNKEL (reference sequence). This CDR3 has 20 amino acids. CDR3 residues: CASSQEIGKLAGVYTDTQYF. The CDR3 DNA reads TGTGCCAGCAGCCAAGAGATTGGGAAACTAGCGGGAGTGTATACAGATACGCAGTATTTT.

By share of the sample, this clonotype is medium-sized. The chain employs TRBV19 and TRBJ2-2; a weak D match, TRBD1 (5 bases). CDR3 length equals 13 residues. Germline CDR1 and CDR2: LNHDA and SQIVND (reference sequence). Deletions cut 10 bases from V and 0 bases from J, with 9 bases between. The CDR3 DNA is TGTGCCACGAGACAGCCGAACACCGGGGAGCTGTTTTTT. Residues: CATRQPNTGELFF.

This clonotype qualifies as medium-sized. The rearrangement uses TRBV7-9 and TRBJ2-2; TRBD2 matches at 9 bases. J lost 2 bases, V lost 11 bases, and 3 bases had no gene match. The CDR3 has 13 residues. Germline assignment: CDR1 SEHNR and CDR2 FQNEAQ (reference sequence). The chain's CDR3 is CAAGGSNTGELFF. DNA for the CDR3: TGTGCCGCGGGGGGGTCCAACACCGGGGAGCTGTTTTTT.

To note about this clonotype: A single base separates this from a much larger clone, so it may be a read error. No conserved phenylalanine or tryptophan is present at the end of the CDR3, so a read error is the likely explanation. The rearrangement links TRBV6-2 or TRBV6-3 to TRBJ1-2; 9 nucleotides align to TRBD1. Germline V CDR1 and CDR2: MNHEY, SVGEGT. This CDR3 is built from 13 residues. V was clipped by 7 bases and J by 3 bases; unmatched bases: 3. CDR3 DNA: TGTGCCAGCATGGGACAGGGTGACTATGGCTACACCTCC. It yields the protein CASMGQGDYGYTS.

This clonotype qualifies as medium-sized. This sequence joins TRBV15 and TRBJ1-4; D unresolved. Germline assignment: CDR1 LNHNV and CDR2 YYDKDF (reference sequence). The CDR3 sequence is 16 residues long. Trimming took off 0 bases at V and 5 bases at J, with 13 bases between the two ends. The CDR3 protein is CATSRDRQAGNEKLFF. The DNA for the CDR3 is TGTGCCACCAGCAGAGATCGGCAGGCTGGAAATGAAAAACTGTTTTTT.

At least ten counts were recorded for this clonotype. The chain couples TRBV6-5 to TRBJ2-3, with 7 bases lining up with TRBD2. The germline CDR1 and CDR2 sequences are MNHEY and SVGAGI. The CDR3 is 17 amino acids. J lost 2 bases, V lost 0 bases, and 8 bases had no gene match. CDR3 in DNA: TGTGCCAGCAGTTACTCGAGCGGGGTCGAACTCACAGATACGCAGTATTTT. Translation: CASSYSSGVELTDTQYF.

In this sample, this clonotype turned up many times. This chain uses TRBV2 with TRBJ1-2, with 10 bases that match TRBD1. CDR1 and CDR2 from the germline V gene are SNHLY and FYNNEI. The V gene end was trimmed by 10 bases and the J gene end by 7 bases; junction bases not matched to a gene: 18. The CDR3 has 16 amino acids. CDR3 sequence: CAIPGQGTLTVSGYTF. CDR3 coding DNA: TGTGCCATACCGGGACAGGGGACCCTAACGGTGTCTGGCTACACCTTC.

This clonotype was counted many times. CDR3 residues: CASSLVTAPQNIQYF. CDR3 coding DNA: TGCGCCAGCAGCTTGGTGACCGCCCCCCAAAACATTCAGTACTTC. The V call is TRBV5-1, the J call TRBJ2-4; D uncertain. The ends were cut back, 0 bases at V and 5 bases at J, with 12 bases in the middle. The CDR3 sequence is 15 residues long. Germline values: CDR1 SGHRS, CDR2 YFSETQ.

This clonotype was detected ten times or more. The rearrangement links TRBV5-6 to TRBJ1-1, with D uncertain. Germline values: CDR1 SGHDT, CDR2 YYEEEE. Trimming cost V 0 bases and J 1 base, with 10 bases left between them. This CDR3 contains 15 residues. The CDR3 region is CASSLDPGKNTEAFF. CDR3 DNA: TGTGCCAGCAGCTTGGATCCGGGAAAGAACACTGAAGCTTTCTTT. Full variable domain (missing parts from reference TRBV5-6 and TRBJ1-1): DAGVTQSPTHLIKTRGQQVTLRCSPKSGHDTVSWYQQALGQGPQFIFQYYEEEERQRGNFPDRFSGHQFPNYSSELNVNALLLGDSALYLCASSLDPGKNTEAFFGQGTRLTVV.

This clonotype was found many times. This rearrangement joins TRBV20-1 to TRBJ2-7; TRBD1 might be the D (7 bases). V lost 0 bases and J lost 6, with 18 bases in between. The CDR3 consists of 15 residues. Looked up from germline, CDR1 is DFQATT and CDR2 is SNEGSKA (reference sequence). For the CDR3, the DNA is TGCAGTGCTAGAGATGGAGGGGGCGCGGGTCGCGAGCAGTACTTC. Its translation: CSARDGGGAGREQYF.

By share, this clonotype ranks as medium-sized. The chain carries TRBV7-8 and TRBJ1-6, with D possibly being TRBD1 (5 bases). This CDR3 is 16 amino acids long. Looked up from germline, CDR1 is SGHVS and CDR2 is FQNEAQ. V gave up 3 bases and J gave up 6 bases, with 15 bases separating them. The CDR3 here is CASSFGAIAINSPLHF. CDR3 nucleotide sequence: TGTGCCAGCAGCTTCGGGGCGATCGCGATTAATTCACCCCTCCACTTT.

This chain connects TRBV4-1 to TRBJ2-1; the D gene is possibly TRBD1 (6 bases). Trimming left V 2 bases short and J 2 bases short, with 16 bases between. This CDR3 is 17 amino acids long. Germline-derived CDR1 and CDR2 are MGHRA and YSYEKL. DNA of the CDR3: TGCGCCAGCAGCCAACGAGGGGGTAGCCAAGCCTACAATGAGCAGTTCTTC. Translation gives CASSQRGGSQAYNEQFF.

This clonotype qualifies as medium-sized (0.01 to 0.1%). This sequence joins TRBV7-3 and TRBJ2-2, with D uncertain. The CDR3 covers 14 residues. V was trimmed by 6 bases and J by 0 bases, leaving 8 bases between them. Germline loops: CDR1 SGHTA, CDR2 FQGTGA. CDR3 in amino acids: CASRPAANTGELFF. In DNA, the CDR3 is TGTGCCAGCAGACCAGCAGCGAACACCGGGGAGCTGTTTTTT. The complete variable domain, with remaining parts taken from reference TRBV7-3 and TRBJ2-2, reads GAGVSQTPSNKVTEKGKYVELRCDPISGHTALYWYRQSLGQGPEFLIYFQGTGAADDSGLPNDRFFAVRPEGSVSTLKIQRTERGDSAVYLCASRPAANTGELFFGEGSRLTVL.

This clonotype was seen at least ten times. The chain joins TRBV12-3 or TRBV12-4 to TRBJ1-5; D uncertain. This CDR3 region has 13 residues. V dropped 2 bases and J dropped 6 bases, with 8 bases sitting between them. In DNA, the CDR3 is TGTGCCAGCAGTTTAAGGGTGTCTCAGCCCCAGCATTTT. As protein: CASSLRVSQPQHF.

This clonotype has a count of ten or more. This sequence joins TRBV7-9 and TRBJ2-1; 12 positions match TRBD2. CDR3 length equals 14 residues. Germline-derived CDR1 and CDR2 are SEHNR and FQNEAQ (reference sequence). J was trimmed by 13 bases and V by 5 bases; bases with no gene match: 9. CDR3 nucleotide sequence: TGTGCCAGCAGCCCGGGGACTAGCGGGTACGAACAGTTCTTC. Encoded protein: CASSPGTSGYEQFF.

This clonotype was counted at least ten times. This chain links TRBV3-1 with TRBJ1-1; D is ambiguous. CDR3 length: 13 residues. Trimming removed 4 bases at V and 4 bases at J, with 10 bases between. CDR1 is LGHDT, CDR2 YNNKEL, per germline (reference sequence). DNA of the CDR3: TGTGCCAGCAGCCCCCTGGAGGGCACTGAAGCTTTCTTT. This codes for CASSPLEGTEAFF.

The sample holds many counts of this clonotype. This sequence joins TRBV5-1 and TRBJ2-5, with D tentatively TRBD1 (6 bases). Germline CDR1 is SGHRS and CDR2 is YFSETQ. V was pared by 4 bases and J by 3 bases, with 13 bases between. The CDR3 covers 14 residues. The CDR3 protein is CASSQPDSKETQYF. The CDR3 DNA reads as TGCGCCAGCAGCCAACCGGACAGTAAAGAGACCCAGTACTTC.